This is a list of T cell receptor beta chains from one sample in a study of blood T cell repertoires in COVID-19. The assay was immunoSEQ multiplex PCR, and TCRdb's table has in-frame clones only and misses some. This sample yields some 72,000 clones, of which around 90% are seen a single time; 4% to 5.5% belongs to the top ten. The sequenced material came from peripheral blood. Every receptor here comes from a man aged 45-65 years with active COVID-19. The CDR3 runs from the conserved cysteine through the conserved F or W. Fields, in order: D gene, J gene, V gene, clone size, CDR3 DNA, CDR3 protein. A D gene is named only where the DNA matches it firmly. Size is omitted from some rows. Given values are once, few, many or a class for expanded clones.

d_gene: TRBD2; j_gene: TRBJ2-7; v_gene: TRBV18; abundance: .; CDR3nt: TGTGCCAGCTCACCCGGACTAGCGGGGGGAGCCTACGAGCAGTACTTC; CDR3aa: CASSPGLAGGAYEQYF
d_gene: .; j_gene: TRBJ1-5; v_gene: TRBV27; abundance: .; CDR3nt: TGTGCCAGCAGGTCTCTTCAGGGGCTTGGGCAGCCCCAGCATTTT; CDR3aa: CASRSLQGLGQPQHF
d_gene: TRBD2; j_gene: TRBJ2-7; v_gene: TRBV28; abundance: .; CDR3nt: TGTGCCAGCACCGGGCTCATCACTAGCGGGGGGTCCCTCTACGAGCAGTACTTC; CDR3aa: CASTGLITSGGSLYEQYF
d_gene: .; j_gene: TRBJ2-1; v_gene: TRBV4-1; abundance: .; CDR3nt: TGCGCCAGCAGCCAAGAGAGTAGCTTCGGGTACAATGAGCAGTTCTTC; CDR3aa: CASSQESSFGYNEQFF
d_gene: .; j_gene: TRBJ2-3; v_gene: TRBV12-3/TRBV12-4; abundance: once; CDR3nt: TGTGCCAGCAGTTTAGAGGGGACGCAGTATTTT; CDR3aa: CASSLEGTQYF
d_gene: TRBD1; j_gene: TRBJ2-6; v_gene: TRBV24-1; abundance: once; CDR3nt: TGTGCCACCAGTGAGGCGGGACAGGGCAAGGCTGGGGCCAACGTCCTGACTTTC; CDR3aa: CATSEAGQGKAGANVLTF
d_gene: .; j_gene: TRBJ1-3; v_gene: TRBV6-5; abundance: .; CDR3nt: TGTGCCAGCAGTTACTCGAGTGTTTCTGGAAACACCATATATTTT; CDR3aa: CASSYSSVSGNTIYF
d_gene: .; j_gene: TRBJ2-5; v_gene: TRBV4-1; abundance: few; CDR3nt: TGCGCCAGCAGCCCATTGGGGCAGGGTAGGGAGACCCAGTACTTC; CDR3aa: CASSPLGQGRETQYF
d_gene: TRBD2; j_gene: TRBJ2-1; v_gene: TRBV28; abundance: .; CDR3nt: TGTGCCAGCAGTTTACCGACTAGCGGGTACAATGAGCAGTTCTTC; CDR3aa: CASSLPTSGYNEQFF
d_gene: .; j_gene: TRBJ1-2; v_gene: TRBV18; abundance: .; CDR3nt: TGTGCCAGCTCTCCCGACACAACTAACTATGGCTACACCTTC; CDR3aa: CASSPDTTNYGYTF
d_gene: .; j_gene: TRBJ2-5; v_gene: TRBV5-5; abundance: .; CDR3nt: TGTGCCAGCAGCCTCCCCCCGGAGACCCAGTACTTC; CDR3aa: CASSLPPETQYF
d_gene: .; j_gene: TRBJ2-5; v_gene: TRBV18; abundance: once; CDR3nt: TGTGCCAGCTCACCACCTGTCAGGGGACGGGAGACCCAGTACTTC; CDR3aa: CASSPPVRGRETQYF
d_gene: .; j_gene: TRBJ1-2; v_gene: TRBV11-2; abundance: .; CDR3nt: TGTGCCAGCAGCTTAGTGAGAGGTGGCTACACCTTC; CDR3aa: CASSLVRGGYTF
d_gene: .; j_gene: TRBJ1-4; v_gene: TRBV12-3/TRBV12-4; abundance: .; CDR3nt: TGTGCCAGCAGTTGGAGAAGTGAAAAACTGTTTTTT; CDR3aa: CASSWRSEKLFF
d_gene: TRBD1; j_gene: TRBJ2-5; v_gene: TRBV4-3; abundance: .; CDR3nt: TGCGCCAGCAGCCAAGGACAGGGGTCGGGAGAGACCCAGTACTTC; CDR3aa: CASSQGQGSGETQYF
d_gene: TRBD2; j_gene: TRBJ2-2; v_gene: TRBV7-6; abundance: once; CDR3nt: TGTGCCAGCAGCTCAGCGGGAGGGCAAAACACCGGGGAGCTGTTTTTT; CDR3aa: CASSSAGGQNTGELFF
d_gene: .; j_gene: TRBJ1-4; v_gene: TRBV27; abundance: .; CDR3nt: TGTGCCAGCAGTTTTGGGAGGGTGGGTGAAAAACTGTTTTTT; CDR3aa: CASSFGRVGEKLFF
d_gene: TRBD1; j_gene: TRBJ2-3; v_gene: TRBV5-1; abundance: few; CDR3nt: TGCGCCAGCAGCTCTGGGACAGCCACAGATACGCAGTATTTT; CDR3aa: CASSSGTATDTQYF
d_gene: .; j_gene: TRBJ2-7; v_gene: TRBV4-1; abundance: .; CDR3nt: TGCGCCAGCAGCCGACAAGAGTTTTACAGCGAGCAGTACTTC; CDR3aa: CASSRQEFYSEQYF
d_gene: TRBD1; j_gene: TRBJ2-1; v_gene: TRBV7-3; abundance: .; CDR3nt: TGTGCCAGCAGCTCGACAGGGACAGCCCCCTACAATGAGCAGTTCTTC; CDR3aa: CASSSTGTAPYNEQFF
d_gene: TRBD1; j_gene: TRBJ1-5; v_gene: TRBV25-1; abundance: .; CDR3nt: TGTGCCAGCAGTGAAGGACAGGGCGGGGAGCCCCAGCATTTT; CDR3aa: CASSEGQGGEPQHF
d_gene: TRBD2; j_gene: TRBJ2-7; v_gene: TRBV14; abundance: .; CDR3nt: TGTGCCAGCTCTCAGACTAGCAGCCCCTACGAGCAGTACTTC; CDR3aa: CASSQTSSPYEQYF
d_gene: .; j_gene: TRBJ2-4; v_gene: TRBV5-6; abundance: .; CDR3nt: TGTGCCAGCAGCGAAGAACTAGGAGCCAAAAACATTCAGTACTTC; CDR3aa: CASSEELGAKNIQYF
d_gene: TRBD2; j_gene: TRBJ2-7; v_gene: TRBV4-1; abundance: .; CDR3nt: TGCGCCAGCAGTCTTGGGACTAGCGGCTCCTACGAGCAGTACTTC; CDR3aa: CASSLGTSGSYEQYF
d_gene: TRBD2; j_gene: TRBJ2-5; v_gene: TRBV28; abundance: .; CDR3nt: TGTGCCAGCAGTTCAACTAGCGGGGTACCCCGGGAGACCCAGTACTTC; CDR3aa: CASSSTSGVPRETQYF
d_gene: TRBD2; j_gene: TRBJ2-1; v_gene: TRBV5-1; abundance: once; CDR3nt: TGCGCCAGCAGCCCTCCGGGACTAGCGGGGATAAATGAGCAGTTCTTC; CDR3aa: CASSPPGLAGINEQFF
d_gene: .; j_gene: TRBJ2-7; v_gene: TRBV21-1; abundance: .; CDR3nt: TGTGCCAGCAGCAAACGCGTACCAGGACATAGCTACGAGCAGTACTTC; CDR3aa: CASSKRVPGHSYEQYF
d_gene: .; j_gene: TRBJ2-3; v_gene: TRBV7-9; abundance: .; CDR3nt: TGTGCCAGCAGCGGAAGTGGGCAGACAGATACGCAGTATTTT; CDR3aa: CASSGSGQTDTQYF
d_gene: .; j_gene: TRBJ1-2; v_gene: TRBV11-2; abundance: .; CDR3nt: TGTGCCAGCAGCTTAGCAGCGGGGTTCCGGCTTAACTATGGCTACACCTTC; CDR3aa: CASSLAAGFRLNYGYTF
d_gene: .; j_gene: TRBJ1-1; v_gene: TRBV1; abundance: .; CDR3nt: TGCACCAGCAGCCAAGATTATGGGCTGGCGGGGTCTGAAGCTTTCTTT; CDR3aa: CTSSQDYGLAGSEAFF
d_gene: TRBD2; j_gene: TRBJ2-7; v_gene: TRBV11-3; abundance: few; CDR3nt: TGTGCCAGCAGATTACTGACTAGCCAATCCTACGAGCAGTACTTC; CDR3aa: CASRLLTSQSYEQYF
d_gene: TRBD2; j_gene: TRBJ2-3; v_gene: TRBV4-2; abundance: .; CDR3nt: TGTGCCAGCAGCGCGTCACCGCGGGGCGGGGGGAATACGCAGTATTTT; CDR3aa: CASSASPRGGGNTQYF
d_gene: .; j_gene: TRBJ2-5; v_gene: TRBV5-6; abundance: .; CDR3nt: TGTGCCAGCAGCTTATCAGTGTACCAAGAGACCCAGTACTTC; CDR3aa: CASSLSVYQETQYF
d_gene: .; j_gene: TRBJ2-3; v_gene: TRBV5-6; abundance: .; CDR3nt: TGTGCCAGCAGCTTGCTAACAGATACGCAGTATTTT; CDR3aa: CASSLLTDTQYF
d_gene: TRBD1; j_gene: TRBJ2-1; v_gene: TRBV10-3; abundance: .; CDR3nt: TGTGCCATCAGTGAGGGACAGGGAAGGGAGCAGTTCTTC; CDR3aa: CAISEGQGREQFF
d_gene: TRBD1; j_gene: TRBJ1-1; v_gene: TRBV3-1/TRBV3-2; abundance: .; CDR3nt: TGTGCCAGCAGCCAGGGACAGGGAACTGAAGCTTTCTTT; CDR3aa: CASSQGQGTEAFF
d_gene: .; j_gene: TRBJ1-2; v_gene: TRBV5-1; abundance: .; CDR3nt: TGCGCCAGCAGCCTCGGGCGGGAACGACCGGGGGGCTACACCTTC; CDR3aa: CASSLGRERPGGYTF
d_gene: .; j_gene: TRBJ2-1; v_gene: TRBV6-5; abundance: .; CDR3nt: TGTGCCAGCTTCAGGGGCAATTACAATGAGCAGTTCTTC; CDR3aa: CASFRGNYNEQFF
d_gene: .; j_gene: TRBJ1-5; v_gene: TRBV19; abundance: .; CDR3nt: TGTGCCACCGAGGTCGGAGCCAGCAGACAGCCCCAGCATTTT; CDR3aa: CATEVGASRQPQHF
d_gene: TRBD1; j_gene: TRBJ2-7; v_gene: TRBV25-1; abundance: .; CDR3nt: TGTGCCAGCATTGTACCGGGACAGGGCTACGAGCAGTACTTC; CDR3aa: CASIVPGQGYEQYF
d_gene: TRBD1; j_gene: TRBJ2-5; v_gene: TRBV11-3; abundance: .; CDR3nt: TGTGCCAGCAGCTTAGCCCGGACAGGGGAGATTGAGACCCAGTACTTC; CDR3aa: CASSLARTGEIETQYF
d_gene: .; j_gene: TRBJ1-5; v_gene: TRBV28; abundance: .; CDR3nt: TGTGCCAGCAGTTTCTGGGGGGGTAGCAATCAGCCCCAGCATTTT; CDR3aa: CASSFWGGSNQPQHF
d_gene: TRBD1; j_gene: TRBJ1-4; v_gene: TRBV7-2; abundance: .; CDR3nt: TGTGCCAGCAGCTCTTCCCCGACAGGGGTGAATGAAAAACTGTTTTTT; CDR3aa: CASSSSPTGVNEKLFF
d_gene: TRBD1; j_gene: TRBJ1-2; v_gene: TRBV5-6; abundance: .; CDR3nt: TGTGCCAGCAGCCACTGGGACAGGGTGAACTATGGCTACACCTTC; CDR3aa: CASSHWDRVNYGYTF
d_gene: TRBD2; j_gene: TRBJ2-7; v_gene: TRBV20-1; abundance: .; CDR3nt: TGCAGTGCTCGGGAGGCCTACGAGCAGTACTTC; CDR3aa: CSAREAYEQYF
d_gene: .; j_gene: TRBJ2-7; v_gene: TRBV6-1; abundance: .; CDR3nt: TGTGCCAGCAGTGAAGGGGAGGGGGGCGGTTACTACGAGCAGTACTTC; CDR3aa: CASSEGEGGGYYEQYF
d_gene: .; j_gene: TRBJ2-6; v_gene: TRBV6-6; abundance: .; CDR3nt: TGTGCCAGCAGTTACTCGAGGGGGGCCAACGTCCTGACTTTC; CDR3aa: CASSYSRGANVLTF
d_gene: TRBD2; j_gene: TRBJ2-3; v_gene: TRBV5-1; abundance: .; CDR3nt: TGCGCCAGCAGACTAGCGGGAGGGCCTGGCACAGATACGCAGTATTTT; CDR3aa: CASRLAGGPGTDTQYF